The source of this T cell receptor (beta chain) is a study of cytomegalovirus exposure and HLA in healthy donors. Study details: Out of about 190 million T cells, an earlier analysis found roughly 110 million unique TCR beta sequences in total. Findings and limits, study-wide: CMV serostatus was the only recorded immune exposure for donors.

CDR1 is MNHEY, CDR2 SMNVEV, per germline (reference sequence). This CDR3 region has 12 residues. V was trimmed by 11 bases and J by 4 bases, leaving 14 bases between them. A note on this clone: Its antigen is still unknown.

With 60 Vbeta and 13 Jbeta primers, the PCR was carried out. TCRdb's table, derived via immunoSEQ multiplex PCR, lists solely in-frame clones and lacks some. This sample has 210,000 or so clones, with approximately 80% found just once. The clonotype comes from a girl aged 5 to 17 in good health and CMV-seronegative. The V and J genes are TRBV27 and TRBJ1-2; perhaps TRBD1 as D (6 bases). Sequences were obtained from PBMCs. CDR3 residues: CASSTGIYGYTF. The CDR3 DNA reads TGTGCCTCCTCAACAGGGATCTATGGCTACACCTTC.